Described below is a single TCR beta chain sequence and its context. These data belong to a study of blood T cells in healthy people across ages. Sample-barcoded 5' priming and a J-beta primer mix drove a second PCR of roughly 6 to 12 cycles. TCRdb passed the 5' RACE reads through MiXCR, listing each CDR3 protein once. The sample lists around 900,000 distinct CDR3 sequences; 45% to 60% were seen once. The sample taken for sequencing was blood. This clonotype originated in a woman in her fifties or sixties in good health.

The CDR3 here is CASSPPRTGVTDTQYF. CDR3 bases: TGTGCCAGCAGCCCCCCTCGGACAGGGGTGACAGATACGCAGTATTTT. The chain uses TRBV13 and TRBJ2-3, with TRBD1 matching over 9 bases. Germline lookup yields CDR1 PRHDT and CDR2 FYEKMQ (reference sequence). V dropped 5 bases and J dropped 3; count of bases not matched to a gene: 9. The CDR3 consists of 16 residues.